One sample yielded the 21 T cell receptor beta chains listed below, sequenced in a study of T cell responses to AZD1222 COVID-19 vaccine. The repertoire was sequenced with immunoSEQ multiplex PCR; TCRdb's copy has only in-frame clones and lacks some. This table holds about 150,000 clones, 80% to 95% found once. The material sequenced was peripheral blood, taken on day 0 of AZD1222 vaccination. The source is an adult in good health.

The J gene is TRBJ2-3, the V gene TRBV7-3; 8 positions match TRBD2. The CDR3 spans 15 residues. J gave up 2 bases and V 5 bases, and 6 bases lay outside the gene matches. Germline-derived CDR1 and CDR2 are SGHTA and FQGTGA. CDR3 amino acids: CASSPPSGFTDTQYF. In DNA, the CDR3 is TGTGCCAGCAGCCCCCCTAGCGGGTTCACAGATACGCAGTATTTT. Based on the CDR3 plus reference TRBV7-3 and TRBJ2-3, the full variable domain is GAGVSQTPSNKVTEKGKYVELRCDPISGHTALYWYRQSLGQGPEFLIYFQGTGAADDSGLPNDRFFAVRPEGSVSTLKIQRTERGDSAVYLCASSPPSGFTDTQYFGPGTRLTVL.

In its sample, this clone was seen a few times. The CDR3 DNA follows: TGTGCCAGCAGCTTAGTAGGGGACAGGGGAAACACCATATATTTT. Its translation: CASSLVGDRGNTIYF. The rearrangement links TRBV7-2 to TRBJ1-3, with 8 positions matching TRBD1. Trimming cost V 1 base and J 4 bases; bases outside gene matches: 3. The length of the CDR3 is 15 residues. Germline V gives CDR1 SGHTA, CDR2 FQGNSA.

The rearrangement links TRBV30 to TRBJ2-5, with a tentative D call TRBD2 (6 bases). Trimming stripped 0 bases from V and 10 bases from J, with 18 bases between. CDR3 size: 14 residues. CDR1 GTSNPN and CDR2 SVGIG come from the germline V gene (reference sequence). The DNA for the CDR3 is TGTGCCTGGAGTGTGGACACCGGGGGTTCTGGCCAGTACTTC. This gives the protein CAWSVDTGGSGQYF.

The J gene is TRBJ1-1, the V gene TRBV6-5; 8 positions agree with TRBD1. The CDR3 is 15 amino acids. The germline V gene has CDR1 MNHEY and CDR2 SVGAGI. V gave up 5 bases and J gave up 0 bases; unmatched junction bases: 5. This CDR3 reads CASSLGQGLNTEAFF. CDR3 in DNA: TGTGCCAGCAGTCTTGGACAGGGACTGAACACTGAAGCTTTCTTT.

The J gene is TRBJ1-6, the V gene TRBV7-9; D not certain. Trimming took 4 bases from V and 8 from J, leaving 12 bases between them. Germline V lookup: CDR1 SEHNR, CDR2 FQNEAQ (reference sequence). The length of the CDR3 is 14 residues. The CDR3 DNA reads as TGTGCCAGCAGCTCCCCTTATCGTGATTCACCCCTCCACTTT. Protein product: CASSSPYRDSPLHF. The whole variable domain, remainder taken from reference TRBV7-9 and TRBJ1-6, is DTGVSQNPRHKITKRGQNVTFRCDPISEHNRLYWYRQTLGQGPEFLTYFQNEAQLEKSRLLSDRFSAERPKGSFSTLEIQRTEQGDSAMYLCASSSPYRDSPLHFGNGTRLTVT.

This clone was detected only once. This chain connects TRBV29-1 to TRBJ1-2; TRBD1 agrees at 8 bases. The germline V gene has CDR1 SQVTM and CDR2 ANQGSEA. Trimming removed 6 bases from V and 3 bases from J; junction bases left unmatched: 9. The CDR3 runs 14 residues. The CDR3 DNA reads TGCAGCGTCGAACATAGACAGGGGCACTATGGCTACACCTTC. Translated, it gives CSVEHRQGHYGYTF.

J is TRBJ1-2 and V is TRBV6-1, with D tentatively TRBD1 (5 bases). Trimming took 1 base from V and 8 from J, leaving 14 bases between them. The CDR3 length is 14 residues. The germline V gene has CDR1 MNHNS and CDR2 SASEGT. The CDR3 nucleotides read TGTGCCAGCAGTGAAGGTTGGAATTGGGACGGCTACACCTTC. Amino acids: CASSEGWNWDGYTF.

V and J are TRBV7-8 and TRBJ2-7, with D possibly matching TRBD1 (5 bases). Germline V gene sequence: CDR1 SGHVS, CDR2 FQNEAQ. This CDR3 is 13 amino acids long. V was trimmed by 5 bases and J by 5 bases, leaving 13 bases between them. CDR3 DNA sequence: TGTGCCAGCAGCCCCCAGGGTTATCACGAGCAGTACTTC. Amino acid sequence: CASSPQGYHEQYF.

The chain carries TRBV3-1 (or the pseudogene TRBV3-2) and TRBJ1-1, with TRBD1 matching over 8 bases. Germline V gene lookup returns CDR1 LGHDT and CDR2 YNNKEL (reference sequence). CDR3 length: 16 amino acids. The V gene end was trimmed by 1 base and the J gene end by 1 base; junction bases not matched to a gene: 5. The CDR3 sequence is CASSQGRQGTNTEAFF. CDR3 in DNA: TGTGCCAGCAGCCAAGGGCGACAGGGGACGAACACTGAAGCTTTCTTT.

The rearrangement uses TRBV19 and TRBJ1-5; D is possibly TRBD1 (6 bases). This CDR3 has 13 residues. Germline CDR1 reads LNHDA; CDR2 reads SQIVND (reference sequence). V was trimmed by 5 bases and J by 7 bases, leaving 12 bases between them. CDR3 sequence reads: CASSWTVGQPQHF. The CDR3 DNA reads as TGTGCCAGTAGTTGGACAGTGGGGCAGCCCCAGCATTTT.

The V and J genes are TRBV9 and TRBJ1-2; possible D gene TRBD1, 5 bases. V was cut by 4 bases and J by 8 bases, with 24 bases left in between. The CDR3 extends over 16 amino acids. Germline V gene lookup returns CDR1 SGDLS and CDR2 YYNGEE. This CDR3 reads CASSTSRRGSNKGYTF. CDR3 bases: TGTGCCAGCAGCACCTCTCGGAGGGGATCGAATAAAGGCTACACCTTC.

This sequence joins TRBV2 and TRBJ1-4, with 10 nucleotides matching TRBD1. V dropped 6 bases and J dropped 3; count of bases not matched to a gene: 1. Germline loops: CDR1 SNHLY, CDR2 FYNNEI. The CDR3 has 14 amino acids. CDR3 sequence (DNA): TGTGCCAGCAGGGGGACAGGGGCTAATGAAAAACTGTTTTTT. It translates to CASRGTGANEKLFF.

This sequence joins TRBV4-1 and TRBJ2-7, with TRBD2 matching over 11 bases. This CDR3 is built from 17 residues. The germline gives CDR1 MGHRA, CDR2 YSYEKL. V shed 3 bases, J shed 1 base, and the junction held 8 bases outside the gene matches. The chain's CDR3 is CASSQVRLAGTSYEQYF. The CDR3 DNA reads as TGCGCCAGCAGCCAGGTCCGACTAGCGGGGACTTCCTACGAGCAGTACTTC.

The genes are TRBV6-6 and TRBJ1-3, with no clear D. V lost 6 bases and J 0 bases, leaving 12 bases between the germline ends. The germline V gene has CDR1 MNHNY and CDR2 SVGAGI (reference sequence). This CDR3 comprises 15 residues. The CDR3 spells CASRPDAYSGNTIYF. DNA for the CDR3: TGTGCCAGCAGGCCGGACGCCTACTCTGGAAACACCATATATTTT.

The chain couples TRBV9 to TRBJ2-2, with no clear D. The germline CDR1 and CDR2 sequences are SGDLS and YYNGEE. Trimming removed 1 base from V and 3 bases from J, with 13 bases in between. The length of the CDR3 is 16 residues. For the CDR3, the DNA is TGTGCCAGCAGCGTATGGGCCTCCCTAGACACCGGGGAGCTGTTTTTT. This encodes CASSVWASLDTGELFF.

The rearrangement uses TRBV27 and TRBJ1-6, with D perhaps TRBD1 (5 bases). V was trimmed by 6 bases and J by 4 bases, leaving 16 bases between them. The CDR3 runs to 16 residues. Germline V lookup: CDR1 MNHEY, CDR2 SMNVEV (reference sequence). The chain's CDR3 is CASRPPSRQYNSPLHF. CDR3 nucleotide sequence: TGTGCCAGCAGACCCCCCTCCCGACAGTATAATTCACCCCTCCACTTT.

V usage is TRBV3-1 (or the pseudogene TRBV3-2) and J usage is TRBJ2-7; no clear D. The length of the CDR3 is 13 residues. Trimming stripped 4 bases from V and 2 bases from J, with 9 bases between. Germline-derived CDR1 and CDR2 are LGHDT and YNNKEL (reference sequence). The CDR3 DNA reads TGTGCCAGCAGCCCTCTCTGGGCCTACGAGCAGTACTTC. Translated: CASSPLWAYEQYF.

The rearrangement joins TRBV19 to TRBJ2-5; either TRBD1 or TRBD2 may fit D (6 bases each). Germline CDR1 and CDR2: LNHDA and SQIVND (reference sequence). The V end lost 7 bases, the J end lost 4 bases, and 13 bases lay between the germline ends. The CDR3 sequence is 13 residues long. The CDR3 coding sequence is TGTGCCAGTACCCCGGGGGCGACAGAGACCCAGTACTTC. This gives the protein CASTPGATETQYF.

The chain recombines TRBV4-3 with TRBJ1-4; D is unclear. The V gene's germline CDR1 is LGHNA and CDR2 YSLEER. V lost 0 bases and J lost 11, with 13 bases in between. CDR3 length equals 14 residues. This CDR3 is CASSQEGELRKLFF. CDR3 bases: TGCGCCAGCAGCCAAGAAGGAGAGCTACGGAAACTGTTTTTT.

The chain couples TRBV7-2 to TRBJ2-1; perhaps TRBD2 as D (6 bases). Deletions cut 5 bases from V and 4 bases from J, with 15 bases between. CDR1 is SGHTA and CDR2 is FQGNSA in the germline V gene. CDR3 size: 15 residues. The DNA for the CDR3 is TGTGCCAGCAGCGATGTTAGCGGAGAGTACAATGAGCAGTTCTTC. It encodes CASSDVSGEYNEQFF.

V gene TRBV27 combines with J gene TRBJ2-1; D is unresolved. Germline loops: CDR1 MNHEY, CDR2 SMNVEV (reference sequence). V was trimmed by 3 bases and J by 4 bases, leaving 1 base between them. The CDR3 is made up of 11 amino acids. CDR3 sequence: CASSLYNEQFF. DNA of the CDR3: TGTGCCAGCAGTTTGTACAATGAGCAGTTCTTC.